This T cell receptor (beta chain) is from a study of shared clonotypes between healthy human individuals. The study's findings and limits: A few donors held about 5% of naive CD4 clonotypes in common. Richness estimates generally favored naive over memory subsets.

Points on this clone: Its target is not known.

How the authors handled the data: Filtering differed, since immunoSEQ gave only junction sequences and no quality scores. This table comes from immunoSEQ multiplex PCR, and its TCRdb copy is limited to in-frame clones, with some not included. Clone size and V and J calls were adopted from that table, with D and trimming inferred from the DNA. The sample has about 1 million clones, roughly 80% seen once. Only Caucasian adults living in Nashville, Tennessee served as donors. This CDR3 is built from 14 residues. In germline, CDR1 is SGHNT, CDR2 YYREEE (reference sequence). The V gene lost 4 bases and the J gene lost 3 bases, with 13 bases spanning the gap.

V and J are TRBV5-4 and TRBJ2-5, with TRBD2 as a possible D gene (6 bases). The sequenced sample consisted of memory CD4+ T cells sorted from blood. The subset denotes: CD45RA-negative fraction. The receptor was derived from a young man in good health. The CDR3 region is CASSLGTREETQYF. As DNA, the CDR3 is TGTGCCAGCAGCCTCGGGACTCGCGAAGAGACCCAGTACTTC. The whole variable domain, remainder taken from reference TRBV5-4 and TRBJ2-5, is ETGVTQSPTHLIKTRGQQVTLRCSSQSGHNTVSWYQQALGQGPQFIFQYYREEENGRGNFPPRFSGLQFPNYSSELNVNALELDDSALYLCASSLGTREETQYFGPGTRLLVL.